This TCR beta chain was sequenced in a study of molecular identifiers for immune sequencing clone quantification. CDR1 and CDR2 from the germline V gene are LGHNA and YSLEER. V lost 0 bases and J lost 5, with 17 bases in between. The CDR3 covers 16 residues. TCRdb used MiXCR to reprocess the PCR reads, holding one entry per CDR3 protein. The sample gives approximately 97,000 distinct CDR3 sequences, about 24% of which show up once; under 1% is in the top ten. This clonotype was seen many times. Sample: naive CD8+ T cells from blood, with Jurkat cell RNA spiked in. Subset here: FACS-sorted CD8+CD4-CCR7+CD45RA+ naive T cells. The chain couples TRBV4-3 to TRBJ2-7; D might be TRBD1 (6 bases). The source of this sequence is a human donor in good health. Some libraries in this study had Jurkat cell RNA spiked in. The CDR3 DNA sequence: TGCGCCAGCAGCCAAGATTTGGGCAGGGGTATCGACGAGCAGTACTTC. Translation: CASSQDLGRGIDEQYF.